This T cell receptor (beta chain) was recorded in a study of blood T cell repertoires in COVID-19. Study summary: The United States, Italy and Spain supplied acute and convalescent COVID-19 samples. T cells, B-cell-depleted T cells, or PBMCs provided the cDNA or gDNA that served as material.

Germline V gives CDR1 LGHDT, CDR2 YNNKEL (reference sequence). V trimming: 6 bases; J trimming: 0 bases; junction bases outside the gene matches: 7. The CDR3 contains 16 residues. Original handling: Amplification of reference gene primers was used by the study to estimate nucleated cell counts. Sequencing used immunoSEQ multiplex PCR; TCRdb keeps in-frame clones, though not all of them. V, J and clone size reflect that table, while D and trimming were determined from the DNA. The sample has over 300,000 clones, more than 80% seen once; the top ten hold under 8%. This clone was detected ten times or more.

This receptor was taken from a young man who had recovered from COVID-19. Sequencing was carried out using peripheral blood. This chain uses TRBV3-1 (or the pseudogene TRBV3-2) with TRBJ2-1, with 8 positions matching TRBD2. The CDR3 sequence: CASSLSGESSYNEQFF. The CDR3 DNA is TGTGCCAGCAGTCTTAGCGGGGAGAGCTCCTACAATGAGCAGTTCTTC.